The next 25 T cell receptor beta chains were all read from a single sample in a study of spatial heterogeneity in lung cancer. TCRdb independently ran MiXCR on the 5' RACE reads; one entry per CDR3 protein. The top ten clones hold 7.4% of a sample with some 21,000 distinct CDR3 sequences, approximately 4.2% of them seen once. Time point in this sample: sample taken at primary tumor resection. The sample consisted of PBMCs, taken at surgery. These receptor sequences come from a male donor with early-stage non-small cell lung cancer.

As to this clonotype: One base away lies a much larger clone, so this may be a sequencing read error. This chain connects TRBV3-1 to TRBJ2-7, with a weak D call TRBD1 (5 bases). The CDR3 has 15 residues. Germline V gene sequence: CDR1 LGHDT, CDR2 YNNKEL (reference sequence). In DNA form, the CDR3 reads TGTGCCAGCAGCCAAGATTGGGGCAGCGTCTACGAGCAGCACTTC. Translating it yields CASSQDWGSVYEQHF.

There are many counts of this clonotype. CDR3 sequence (DNA): TGTGCCAGTAATCCGGACAGGGATCGAGAGACCCAGTACTTC. Amino acids: CASNPDRDRETQYF. The gene calls are TRBV19 and TRBJ2-5; 8 nucleotides line up with TRBD1. The length of the CDR3 is 14 residues. From germline, CDR1 is LNHDA and CDR2 SQIVND (reference sequence). Germline trimming cut 7 bases from V and 4 bases from J; bases unmatched to any gene: 8.

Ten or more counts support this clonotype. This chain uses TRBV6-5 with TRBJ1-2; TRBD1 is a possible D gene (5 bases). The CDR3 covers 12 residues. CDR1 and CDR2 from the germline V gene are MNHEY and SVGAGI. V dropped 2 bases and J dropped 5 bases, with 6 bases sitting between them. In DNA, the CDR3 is TGTGCCAGCAGTTACCAGGGATATGGCTACACCTTC. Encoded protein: CASSYQGYGYTF.

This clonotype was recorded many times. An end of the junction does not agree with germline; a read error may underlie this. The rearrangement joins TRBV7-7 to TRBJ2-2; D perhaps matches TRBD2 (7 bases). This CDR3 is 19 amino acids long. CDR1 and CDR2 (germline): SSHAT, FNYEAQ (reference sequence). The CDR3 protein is CASSRLGGGPGYRTGELFF. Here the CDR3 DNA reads TGTGCTAGCAGCCGACTGGGGGGGGGCCCCGGGTATCGCACCGGGGAGCTGTTTTTT.

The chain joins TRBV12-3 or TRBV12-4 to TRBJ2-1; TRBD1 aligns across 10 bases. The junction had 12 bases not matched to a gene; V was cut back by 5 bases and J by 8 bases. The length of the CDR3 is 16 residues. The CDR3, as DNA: TGTGCCAGCAGTATCCGAGACAGGGGGCGGCGGGATGAGCAGTTCTTC. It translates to CASSIRDRGRRDEQFF.

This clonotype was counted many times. In nucleotides, the CDR3 is TGTGCCAGCGAAACTAAGGCAGGGCCTACGAACACCGGGGAGCTGTTTTTT. Translation: CASETKAGPTNTGELFF. V and J are TRBV28 and TRBJ2-2, with D possibly TRBD1 on 5 matching bases. The CDR3 covers 17 residues. Germline assignment: CDR1 MDHEN and CDR2 SYDVKM. V was trimmed by 8 bases and J by 0 bases, leaving 19 bases between them.

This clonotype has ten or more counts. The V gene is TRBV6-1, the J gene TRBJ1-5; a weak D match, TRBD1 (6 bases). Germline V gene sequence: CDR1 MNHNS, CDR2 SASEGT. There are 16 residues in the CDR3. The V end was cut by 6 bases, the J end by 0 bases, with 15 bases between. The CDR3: CASRQDRFYSNQPQHF. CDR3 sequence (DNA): TGTGCCAGCAGACAGGACAGATTTTATAGCAATCAGCCCCAGCATTTT.

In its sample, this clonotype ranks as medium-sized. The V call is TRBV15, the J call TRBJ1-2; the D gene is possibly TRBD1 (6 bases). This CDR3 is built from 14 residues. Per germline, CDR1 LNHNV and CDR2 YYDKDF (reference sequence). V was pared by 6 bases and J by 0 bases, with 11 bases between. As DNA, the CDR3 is TGTGCCACCAGGGCAGGGGCAGCTAACTATGGCTACACCTTC. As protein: CATRAGAANYGYTF.

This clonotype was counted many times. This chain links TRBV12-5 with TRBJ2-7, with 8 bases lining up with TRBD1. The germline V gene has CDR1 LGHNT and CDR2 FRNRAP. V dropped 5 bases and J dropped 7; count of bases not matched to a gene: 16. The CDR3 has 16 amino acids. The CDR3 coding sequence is TGTGCTAGTGGTCCCCCACGACAGGGGTCCCCTAAGGAGCAGTACTTC. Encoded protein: CASGPPRQGSPKEQYF.

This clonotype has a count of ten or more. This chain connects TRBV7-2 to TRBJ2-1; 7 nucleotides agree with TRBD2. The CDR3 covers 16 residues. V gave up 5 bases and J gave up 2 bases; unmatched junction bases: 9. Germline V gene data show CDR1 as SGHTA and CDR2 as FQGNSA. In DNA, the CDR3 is TGTGCCAGCAGCGCTGTACTAGCGTGGACCTACAATGAGCAGTTCTTC. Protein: CASSAVLAWTYNEQFF.

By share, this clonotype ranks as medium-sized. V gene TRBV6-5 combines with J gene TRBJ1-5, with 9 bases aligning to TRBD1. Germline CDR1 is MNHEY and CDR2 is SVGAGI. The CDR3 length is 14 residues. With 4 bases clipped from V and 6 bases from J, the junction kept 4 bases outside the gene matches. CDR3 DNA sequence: TGTGCCAGCAGTTTACAGGGGGCTTTTCAGCCCCAGCATTTT. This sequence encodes CASSLQGAFQPQHF.

The CDR3 loop is CASSLQGGSTDTQYF. CDR3 DNA sequence: TGTGCCAGCAGCTTACAGGGCGGTAGCACAGATACGCAGTATTTT. The chain combines TRBV7-2 with TRBJ2-3; tentatively, D is TRBD1 (5 bases). V was pared by 2 bases and J by 0 bases, with 9 bases between. There are 15 residues in the CDR3. Germline V gene lookup returns CDR1 SGHTA and CDR2 FQGNSA.

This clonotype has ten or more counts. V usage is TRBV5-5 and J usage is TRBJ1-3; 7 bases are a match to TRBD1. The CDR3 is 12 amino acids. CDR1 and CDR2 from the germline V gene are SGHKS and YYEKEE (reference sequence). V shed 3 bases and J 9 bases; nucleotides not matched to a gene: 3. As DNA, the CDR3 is TGTGCCAGCAGCTCCCGACAGGGCACCATATATTTT. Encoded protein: CASSSRQGTIYF.

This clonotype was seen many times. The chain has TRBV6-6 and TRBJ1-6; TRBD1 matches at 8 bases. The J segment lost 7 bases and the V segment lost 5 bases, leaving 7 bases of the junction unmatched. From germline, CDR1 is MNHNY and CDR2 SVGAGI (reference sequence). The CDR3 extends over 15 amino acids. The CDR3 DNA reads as TGTGCCAGCAGTGATATGACAGGGGCCAATTCACCCCTCCACTTT. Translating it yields CASSDMTGANSPLHF.

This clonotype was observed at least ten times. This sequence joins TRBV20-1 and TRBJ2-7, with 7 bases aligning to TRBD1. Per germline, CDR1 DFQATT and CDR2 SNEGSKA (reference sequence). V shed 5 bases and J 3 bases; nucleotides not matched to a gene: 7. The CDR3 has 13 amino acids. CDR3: CSADGTENYEQYF. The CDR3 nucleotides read TGCAGTGCTGACGGGACAGAGAACTACGAGCAGTACTTC.

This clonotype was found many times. The CDR3 nucleotides are TGTGCCATCAGTGCAATCGGGACAGAAGCCTCTGGAAACACCATATATTTT. Residues: CAISAIGTEASGNTIYF. The chain links TRBV10-3 to TRBJ1-3, with 7 nucleotides matching TRBD1. Germline loops: CDR1 ENHRY, CDR2 SYGVKD. The CDR3 sequence is 17 residues long. After removal of 4 bases from V and 0 bases from J, the junction contained 9 bases not matched to a gene.

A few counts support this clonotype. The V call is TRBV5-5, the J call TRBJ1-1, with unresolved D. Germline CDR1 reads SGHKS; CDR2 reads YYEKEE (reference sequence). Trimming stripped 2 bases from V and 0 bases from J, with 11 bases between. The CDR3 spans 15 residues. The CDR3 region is CASSFSQLLNTEAFF. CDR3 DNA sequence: TGTGCCAGCAGCTTTTCACAGCTTCTGAACACTGAAGCTTTCTTT.

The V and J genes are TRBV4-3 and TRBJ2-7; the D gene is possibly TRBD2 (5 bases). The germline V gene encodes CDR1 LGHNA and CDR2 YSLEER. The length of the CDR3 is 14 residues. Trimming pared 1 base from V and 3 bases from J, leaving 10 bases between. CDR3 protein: CASSQAGGDYEQYF. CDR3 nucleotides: TGCGCCAGCAGCCAAGCAGGAGGAGACTACGAGCAGTACTTC.

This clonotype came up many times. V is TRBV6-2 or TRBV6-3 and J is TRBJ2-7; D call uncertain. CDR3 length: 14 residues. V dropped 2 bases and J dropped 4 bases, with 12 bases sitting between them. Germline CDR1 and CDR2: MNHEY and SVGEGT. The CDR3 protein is CASSYHGSSYEQYF. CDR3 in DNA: TGTGCCAGCAGTTACCATGGGTCTTCTTACGAGCAGTACTTC.

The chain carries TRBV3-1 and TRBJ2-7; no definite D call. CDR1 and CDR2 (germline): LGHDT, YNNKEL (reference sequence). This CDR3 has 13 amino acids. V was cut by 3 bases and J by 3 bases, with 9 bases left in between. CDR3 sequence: CASSHDGDYEQYF. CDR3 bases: TGTGCCAGCAGCCACGACGGAGACTACGAGCAGTACTTC.

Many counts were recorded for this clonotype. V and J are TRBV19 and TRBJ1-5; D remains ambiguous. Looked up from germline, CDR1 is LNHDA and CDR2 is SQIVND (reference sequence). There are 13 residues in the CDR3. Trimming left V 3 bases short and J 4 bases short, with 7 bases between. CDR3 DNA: TGTGCCAGTAGTATCAGCCTAAATCAGCCCCAGCATTTT. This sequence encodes CASSISLNQPQHF.

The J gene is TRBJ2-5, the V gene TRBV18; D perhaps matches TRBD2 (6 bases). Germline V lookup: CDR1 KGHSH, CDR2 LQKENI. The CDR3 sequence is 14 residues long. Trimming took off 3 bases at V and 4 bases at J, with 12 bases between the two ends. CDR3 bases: TGTGCCAGCTCACCCCCCGGGACTCGAGAGACCCAGTACTTC. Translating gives CASSPPGTRETQYF.

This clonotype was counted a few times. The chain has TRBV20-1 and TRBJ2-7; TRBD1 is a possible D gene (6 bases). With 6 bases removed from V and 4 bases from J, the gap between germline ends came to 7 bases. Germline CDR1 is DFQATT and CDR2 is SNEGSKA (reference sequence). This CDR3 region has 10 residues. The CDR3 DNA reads TGCAGTGCCCAGGGGTACGAGCAGTACTTC. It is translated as CSAQGYEQYF.

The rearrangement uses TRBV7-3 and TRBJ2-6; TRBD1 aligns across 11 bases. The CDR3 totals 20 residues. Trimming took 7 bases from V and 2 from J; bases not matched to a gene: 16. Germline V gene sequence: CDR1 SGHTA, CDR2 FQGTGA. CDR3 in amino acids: CASTKRVTGQGAPGANVLTF. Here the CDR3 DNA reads TGTGCCAGCACGAAACGAGTCACCGGACAGGGGGCACCTGGGGCCAACGTCCTGACTTTC.

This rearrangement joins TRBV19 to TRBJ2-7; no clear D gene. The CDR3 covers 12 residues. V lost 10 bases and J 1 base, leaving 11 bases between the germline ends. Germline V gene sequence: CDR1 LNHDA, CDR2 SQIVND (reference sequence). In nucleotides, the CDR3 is TGTGCCACCAAGACACCATCCTACGAGCAGTACTTC. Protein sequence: CATKTPSYEQYF.